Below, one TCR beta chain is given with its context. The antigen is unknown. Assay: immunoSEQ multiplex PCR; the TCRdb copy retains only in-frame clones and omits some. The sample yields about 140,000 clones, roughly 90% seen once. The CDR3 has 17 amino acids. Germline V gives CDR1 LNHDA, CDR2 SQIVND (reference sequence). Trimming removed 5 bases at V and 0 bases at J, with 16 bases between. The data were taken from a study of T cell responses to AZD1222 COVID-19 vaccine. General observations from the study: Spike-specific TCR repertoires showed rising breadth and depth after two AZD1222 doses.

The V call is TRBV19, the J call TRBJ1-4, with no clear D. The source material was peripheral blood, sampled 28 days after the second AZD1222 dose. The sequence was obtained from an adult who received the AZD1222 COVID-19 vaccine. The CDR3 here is CASSFPDGYATNEKLFF. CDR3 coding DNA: TGTGCCAGTAGTTTTCCGGACGGATATGCAACTAATGAAAAACTGTTTTTT. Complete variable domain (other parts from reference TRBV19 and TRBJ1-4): DGGITQSPKYLFRKEGQNVTLSCEQNLNHDAMYWYRQDPGQGLRLIYYSQIVNDFQKGDIAEGYSVSREKKESFPLTVTSAQKNPTAFYLCASSFPDGYATNEKLFFGSGTQLSVL.